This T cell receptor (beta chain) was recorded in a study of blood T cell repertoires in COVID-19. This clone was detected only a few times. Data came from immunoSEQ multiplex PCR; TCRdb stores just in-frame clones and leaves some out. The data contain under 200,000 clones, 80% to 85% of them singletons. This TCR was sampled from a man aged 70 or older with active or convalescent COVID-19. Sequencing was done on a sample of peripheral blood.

The CDR3 is CASSLPAEFSYEQYF. CDR3 nucleotide sequence: TGCGCCAGCAGCTTGCCTGCGGAATTCTCCTACGAGCAGTACTTC. The chain has TRBV5-1 and TRBJ2-7, with D unclear. The length of the CDR3 is 15 residues. Trimming took 1 base from V and 0 from J, leaving 11 bases between them. CDR1 is SGHRS, CDR2 YFSETQ, per germline.